The T cell receptor beta chain described here comes from a study of early T cells in non-severe SARS-CoV-2 infection (dated by TCRdb to the early 2020s). In the study overall: Because TCR sequencing was done on bulk RNA from unsorted whole blood, the alpha and beta chains could not be paired. Overall study results and their limits: VDJdb matching was skewed toward anti-spike CD8 responses, so virus-specific expansions were likely underestimated and private and CD4 specificities were missed.

Set within a cohort of healthcare workers in London, UK, this nested case-control study involved weekly PCR testing of nasopharyngeal swabs along with blood sampling. Healthcare workers were recruited during the week of the UK lockdown, between 23 and 31 March 2020, and followed weekly for up to about 15 weeks. Concerning this clonotype: Its antigen remains undetermined. No much larger clonotype is one base removed from it; base qualities were not supplied.

From cysteine to phenylalanine, the CDR3 is 14 amino acids long. The read is trimmed to its CDR3 DNA, 42 bases read in frame from base 1. From V the trimming removes 5 bases and from J it removes 4 bases, while the gene matches leave 5 bases of the junction unaccounted for. The germline V gene sets CDR1 to LGHNA and CDR2 to YSLEER. Library construction relied on 5' RACE. The instrument was a NextSeq 500. Unique molecular identifiers were attached to individual cDNA molecules in the TCR library protocol so that sequencing error and PCR bias could be corrected. Both TCR alpha and beta chains were sequenced, and tight co-correlation was observed between alpha and beta sequence abundances in each sample. The study's processing was this. V gene, J gene and CDR3 annotation of TCR sequences was performed with Decombinator V4. Expanded TCRs were defined as changing significantly between any two time points under a Poisson model with p below 0.0001. TCR abundances were normalised to the total number of TCRs sequenced per sample and expressed as counts per million. TRAV1-2 paired with TRAJ12, TRAJ20 or TRAJ33 defined MAIT TCRs, while TRAV10 paired with TRAJ18 defined iNKT TCRs. VDJdb, accessed 1 November 2021, was searched for CMV, EBV and SARS-CoV-2 annotated TCRs, excluding TCRs annotated for multiple antigens. TCRdb passed the public sequencing reads through fastp at Q25 and MiXCR, retaining productive beta sequences. Rows are combined by CDR3 protein, so each entry shows the most common genes and DNA. What appears here as the V and J calls and clone size reflects TCRdb's work, not the paper's. In this sample the table shows 45,000 or so distinct CDR3 sequences, 7% to 8% of which occur a single time. The ten most abundant clones make up roughly 8% of the sample.

The clonotype originates from an adult who was a healthcare worker with PCR-confirmed SARS-CoV-2 infection or an uninfected control (not recorded which). Sequencing used whole blood. This chain is built from TRBV4-3 and TRBJ2-3; a stretch of 8 junction bases matches TRBD1. The DNA is as follows: TGCGCCAGCAGCATTGCAGGGGGCCCAGATACGCAGTATTTT. This gives the protein CASSIAGGPDTQYF.